The 16 T cell receptor beta chains below were found in one sample sequenced in a study of glioma-infiltrating T cells. Using RNA template, CDR3s of TCR alpha and beta were amplified with iRepertoire arm-PCR. A single record per CDR3 protein comes from TCRdb applying MiXCR to the multiplex PCR reads. The table lists 100,000 to 150,000 distinct CDR3 sequences, approximately 26% of them singletons. The sample consisted of glioma tissue, nonneoplastic brain tissue, or PBMCs (not recorded which). Receptor source: a human donor with low-grade glioma or glioblastoma, undergoing nonglioma brain surgery, or in good health (not recorded which).

CDR3 residues: CASSPGQIYNEQFF. The DNA for the CDR3 is TGTGCCAGCAGCCCCGGACAAATTTACAATGAGCAGTTCTTC. This rearrangement joins TRBV7-9 to TRBJ2-1; D perhaps matches TRBD1 (5 bases). Trimming left V 5 bases short and J 4 bases short, with 12 bases between. CDR3 length: 14 amino acids. Germline CDR1 is SEHNR and CDR2 is FQNEAQ (reference sequence).

In regard to this clonotype: A much more abundant neighbour one base away suggests this may be a read error. The chain uses TRBV20-1 and TRBJ2-3, with a tentative D call TRBD2 (5 bases). Germline V gives CDR1 DFQATT, CDR2 SNEGSKA (reference sequence). The CDR3 totals 15 residues. The DNA of the CDR3 is TGCAGTACTAGAGATCCAGGACCTGGCACAGATACGCAGTATTTT. Protein: CSTRDPGPGTDTQYF.

The sample holds many counts of this clonotype. The chain has TRBV20-1 and TRBJ2-5, with D uncertain. The CDR3 runs 10 residues. V was clipped by 8 bases and J by 1 base, with 5 bases between them. Germline V gene sequence: CDR1 DFQATT, CDR2 SNEGSKA (reference sequence). The CDR3: CSRIQETQYF. The CDR3 DNA follows: TGCAGTAGGATCCAAGAGACCCAGTACTTC.

This clonotype has a handful of counts. This chain connects TRBV18 to TRBJ1-5; 7 nucleotides agree with TRBD1. This CDR3 region has 17 residues. V lost 3 bases to trimming and J lost 4 bases; unmatched junction nucleotides: 12. The germline V gene encodes CDR1 KGHSH and CDR2 LQKENI. The CDR3 bases are TGTGCCAGCTCACCCGTAGGACAGGAAGGGTTTAATCAGCCCCAGCATTTT. Translating gives CASSPVGQEGFNQPQHF. Together with reference TRBV18 and TRBJ1-5, the CDR3 gives the full variable domain: NAGVMQNPRHLVRRRGQEARLRCSPMKGHSHVYWYRQLPEEGLKFMVYLQKENIIDESGMPKERFSAEFPKEGPSILRIQQVVRGDSAAYFCASSPVGQEGFNQPQHFGDGTRLSIL.

This clonotype showed up just once. This sequence may be a read error, since a much larger clone differs from it by one base. The rearrangement uses TRBV6-2 or TRBV6-3 and TRBJ1-1; D is uncertain. The germline CDR1 and CDR2 sequences are MNHEY and SVGEGT. The CDR3 extends over 14 amino acids. This chain's CDR3 is CASSYSITNSEAFF. For the CDR3, the DNA is TGTGCCAGCAGTTACTCGATAACGAACAGTGAAGCTTTCTTT.

This clonotype was recorded a few times. This chain links TRBV7-2 with TRBJ1-2; D is ambiguous. From germline, CDR1 is SGHTA and CDR2 FQGNSA. The CDR3 is 14 amino acids. V lost 2 bases, J lost 2 bases, and 9 bases lay in between. Here the CDR3 reads CASSLQNKNYGYTF. In DNA, the CDR3 is TGTGCCAGCAGCTTACAGAATAAGAACTATGGCTACACCTTC.

The V and J genes are TRBV10-1 and TRBJ2-3; D gene unclear. The germline V gene encodes CDR1 WNHNN and CDR2 SYGVQD (reference sequence). The CDR3 consists of 14 residues. V lost 4 bases, J lost 5 bases, and 13 bases lay in between. The CDR3 is CASSASRYRDTQYF. In DNA, the CDR3 is TGCGCCAGCAGTGCATCCAGGTATAGAGATACGCAGTATTTT.

This clonotype was detected ten times or more. This chain joins TRBV7-9 and TRBJ2-3; D gene ambiguous. The ends were cut back, 1 base at V and 2 bases at J, with 7 bases in the middle. Germline V gene data show CDR1 as SEHNR and CDR2 as FQNEAQ (reference sequence). The CDR3 covers 14 residues. The chain's CDR3 is CASSLGPATDTQYF. CDR3 bases: TGTGCCAGCAGCTTAGGCCCAGCCACAGATACGCAGTATTTT. The whole variable domain, filled in from reference TRBV7-9 and TRBJ2-3, reads DTGVSQNPRHKITKRGQNVTFRCDPISEHNRLYWYRQTLGQGPEFLTYFQNEAQLEKSRLLSDRFSAERPKGSFSTLEIQRTEQGDSAMYLCASSLGPATDTQYFGPGTRLTVL.

This clonotype has only a few counts. This sequence joins TRBV7-9 and TRBJ2-7; 9 nucleotides align to TRBD1. Germline assignment: CDR1 SEHNR and CDR2 FQNEAQ (reference sequence). This CDR3 region has 15 residues. The ends lost 5 bases at V and 2 bases at J; junction bases unmatched: 7. DNA for the CDR3: TGTGCCAGCAGCCAAGCCGGGACAGGGCCCTACGAGCAGTACGTC. Protein sequence: CASSQAGTGPYEQYV.

In this sample, this clonotype turned up a few times. The rearrangement links TRBV19 to TRBJ1-1, with D possibly TRBD1 on 6 matching bases. CDR1 LNHDA and CDR2 SQIVND come from the germline V gene (reference sequence). V was cut by 6 bases and J by 4 bases, with 21 bases left in between. This CDR3 has 16 residues. CDR3 sequence: CASRSSYTPGVTEAFF. The CDR3 coding sequence is TGTGCCAGTAGATCCTCCTATACCCCAGGGGTCACTGAAGCTTTCTTT. Combining the CDR3 with reference TRBV19 and TRBJ1-1 gives the whole variable domain DGGITQSPKYLFRKEGQNVTLSCEQNLNHDAMYWYRQDPGQGLRLIYYSQIVNDFQKGDIAEGYSVSREKKESFPLTVTSAQKNPTAFYLCASRSSYTPGVTEAFFGQGTRLTVV.

This clonotype was seen many times. The CDR3 loop reads CASSPSVARSYEQYV. CDR3 sequence (DNA): TGTGCCAGCAGCCCGTCGGTGGCTAGATCCTACGAGCAGTACGTC. The gene calls are TRBV7-2 and TRBJ2-7, with D hard to call. V was cut by 5 bases and J by 1 base, with 15 bases left in between. The germline V gene has CDR1 SGHTA and CDR2 FQGNSA. The CDR3 runs to 15 residues.

This clonotype has ten or more counts. The rearrangement joins TRBV20-1 to TRBJ2-1; 7 bases fit TRBD1. CDR3 length: 14 residues. With V trimmed by 3 bases and J by 2 bases, 4 bases remained unmatched. The V gene's germline CDR1 is DFQATT and CDR2 SNEGSKA (reference sequence). For the CDR3, the DNA is TGCAGTGCTAGGAAACAGGGGCCCTACAATGAGCAGTTCTTC. This sequence encodes CSARKQGPYNEQFF.

This clonotype was seen more than once but under ten times. V usage is TRBV20-1 and J usage is TRBJ2-3; the D gene is possibly TRBD2 (5 bases). CDR3 length: 15 amino acids. Germline values: CDR1 DFQATT, CDR2 SNEGSKA (reference sequence). Trimming left V 5 bases short and J 0 bases short, with 15 bases between. CDR3: CSASNPGSSTDTQYF. The CDR3 DNA reads TGCAGTGCTTCTAATCCGGGATCTAGCACAGATACGCAGTATTTT.

This clonotype was found a few times. J is TRBJ2-1 and V is TRBV7-6; D might be TRBD1 (7 bases). This CDR3 spans 16 amino acids. The V end lost 5 bases, the J end lost 3 bases, and 17 bases lay between the germline ends. Germline loops: CDR1 SGHVS, CDR2 FNYEAQ. The CDR3, as DNA: TGTGCCAGCAGCCAAAAGGCGGGACAGAACTACAATGAGCAGTTCTTC. Translation gives CASSQKAGQNYNEQFF.

The sample holds a few counts of this clonotype. The genes are TRBV7-2 and TRBJ2-5; D is undetermined. CDR1 SGHTA and CDR2 FQGNSA come from the germline V gene. The CDR3 sequence is 14 residues long. V lost 5 bases and J lost 2, with 12 bases in between. CDR3 sequence: CASSPRSSQETQYF. DNA of the CDR3: TGTGCCAGCAGCCCTAGGAGCAGTCAAGAGACCCAGTACTTC.

The V gene is TRBV20-1, the J gene TRBJ2-5; 7 positions match TRBD2. Losses at the gene ends were 3 bases for V and 5 bases for J; bases not matched to a gene: 9. This CDR3 has 14 amino acids. Germline loops: CDR1 DFQATT, CDR2 SNEGSKA (reference sequence). The CDR3 loop is CSASQTSSAETQYF. Here the CDR3 DNA reads TGCAGTGCTAGCCAGACTAGCTCGGCGGAGACCCAGTACTTC.